The entry that follows covers one TCR beta chain sequence. The V gene lost 1 base and the J gene lost 5 bases, with 8 bases spanning the gap. CDR3 length: 13 residues. CDR1 and CDR2 (germline): MNHEY, SVGAGI. This sample is part of a study of beta chain features in type 1 diabetes. On the study more broadly: Healthy donors, compared against patients, showed similar age, gender and cell yields.

Investigators reverse transcribed all isolated RNA, so they sequenced expressed TCRB transcripts. Method: immunoSEQ multiplex PCR; TCRdb's copy keeps in-frame clones and lacks some. This sample yields 300,000 to 400,000 clones, of which around 12% are seen a single time; about 0.017% belongs to the top ten. The sequencing input was naive CD4+ T cells from blood. This sequence was found in a man between 18 and 35 years old in good health. The chain employs TRBV6-5 and TRBJ1-1; no clear D gene. The CDR3 protein is CASSYLGRTEAFF. In DNA, the CDR3 is TGTGCCAGCAGTTACTTGGGGAGGACTGAAGCTTTCTTT.